Sequencing of this T cell receptor (beta chain) was carried out in a study of identical twins listed by TCRdb under 2016. At the level of the whole study: To test whether fetal clonotypes persist, this study deep-sequenced TCR alpha and beta repertoires from monozygotic twins, from unrelated adults of various ages, and from cord blood. To rule out contamination, replicate twin experiments were performed at different times with different library preparation protocols. On the study overall, not on this receptor specifically: Excess twin sharing in beta out-of-frame sequences was weaker because fewer shared sequences lowered the signal-to-noise ratio. Fewer insertions were carried by abundant cord blood beta clonotypes, a similar but weaker trend appeared in young adult naive repertoires, and no such trend appeared in memory repertoires. Because the same donors could not be followed over many years, the conclusions depended on cross-sectional statistical analysis. Zero-insertion analyses could be partly confounded by invariant T cells such as MAIT and iNKT, though diverse VJ usage argued against such confounding for most clonotypes. Out-of-frame TCR alpha sequences shared between twins showed an excess of low generation-probability sequences compared with coincidental sharing between unrelated individuals. Out-of-frame TCR alpha sharing in monozygotic twins was systematically underestimated by recombination models, whereas sharing between unrelated individuals was in agreement with the recombination models.

Including the terminal cysteine and phenylalanine, the CDR3 comprises 14 residues. Only the CDR3 portion is preserved as DNA: 42 bases, with reading frame beginning at the first base. Via the germline V gene (reference sequence), CDR1 is SEHNR and CDR2 FQNEAQ. V ends up 5 bases short and J 4 bases short, with an unmatched junction base count of 5. Many counts were recorded for this clonotype. Its recognized antigen is unknown. No much larger clone is present one base from it, and per-base qualities are unavailable. All donors were healthy Caucasians. Three pairs of female monozygotic twins, all aged about 18 to 30 years, made up the twin cohort. RNA for TCR libraries was isolated from peripheral blood mononuclear cells. Library creation used 5' RACE. Sequencing took place on an Illumina HiSeq 2000. A universal primer binding site was introduced by template switching, and a unique molecular identifier was present in the final cDNA, enabling accurate counting of TCR cDNA molecules. Specific primers in the conserved constant-segment region were used to synthesize first-strand cDNA for the TCR alpha and beta chains. To control for contamination, every cDNA library carried two barcodes: a SMART-Mk sample barcode plus Illumina barcodes. Two successive PCR steps introduced TruSeq adapter sequences along with Illumina sample barcodes. The TCR alpha and beta cDNA libraries were sequenced on the Illumina HiSeq platform using custom primers. Per the source publication's procedure: MiGEC processed the raw reads to extract unique molecular identifiers, while MiXCR was used to determine the CDR3 positions. For each individual, recombination models were inferred using an EM algorithm with the repgenHMM and IGoR tools. Shared clonotypes were analyzed with the tcR package in R, and sharing was normalized by the product of cloneset sizes. To study raw recombination without the effects of thymic and clonal selection, out-of-frame nonproductive sequences were analyzed. The public reads were quality trimmed at Q25 with fastp and then assembled into clones with MiXCR by TCRdb, keeping productive beta chains. Duplicate CDR3 protein sequences are folded into a single record with the most common DNA and genes. The authors' filters were not applied to this entry. The sample table records about 570,000 distinct CDR3 sequences; roughly 9.9% of these occur just once. Around 3.2% of the sample belongs to the ten largest clones.

This sample was also put to use in a study of yellow fever vaccine responses in identical twins. As that second paper reports: According to the authors, the vaccine-induced T cell response in identical twins seemed to be partly convergent and partly specific to each individual. Focusing on identical twins, the study followed the T cell clones that responded to the vaccine, and did so with precision.

Sequenced: PBMCs. The rearranged chain carries TRBV7-9 and TRBJ2-1; a stretch of 7 junction bases matches TRBD1. The clonotype originates from a young woman in good health. The CDR3 reads CASSPGTAYNEQFF. The DNA sequence is as follows: TGTGCCAGCAGCCCCGGGACAGCTTACAATGAGCAGTTCTTC. Supplemented by the reference TRBV7-9 and TRBJ2-1 proteins around the CDR3, the complete variable domain is DTGVSQNPRHKITKRGQNVTFRCDPISEHNRLYWYRQTLGQGPEFLTYFQNEAQLEKSRLLSDRFSAERPKGSFSTLEIQRTEQGDSAMYLCASSPGTAYNEQFFGPGTRLTVL.